This TCR beta chain was identified in a study of monozygotic twins with cystic fibrosis. Whole-study results and caveats: J usage was most co-twin-similar in 8 of 16 pairs, V in 13.

Remarks on this clone: Its antigen remains unknown.

Libraries were prepared by immunoSEQ multiplex PCR; TCRdb keeps only in-frame clonotypes and omits some of them. The sample comprises 25,000 to 30,000 clones, over 80% of which are singletons, and just under 0.9% rests with the top ten. The sample was blood. This clonotype was obtained from a girl aged 2 to 9 with cystic fibrosis.

This CDR3 reads CASRVGPHGYTF. For the CDR3, the DNA is TGTGCCAGCAGAGTCGGGCCTCATGGCTACACCTTC. The chain links TRBV21-1 to TRBJ1-2. TRBV21-1 is shown as a pseudogene. This CDR3 comprises 12 residues.